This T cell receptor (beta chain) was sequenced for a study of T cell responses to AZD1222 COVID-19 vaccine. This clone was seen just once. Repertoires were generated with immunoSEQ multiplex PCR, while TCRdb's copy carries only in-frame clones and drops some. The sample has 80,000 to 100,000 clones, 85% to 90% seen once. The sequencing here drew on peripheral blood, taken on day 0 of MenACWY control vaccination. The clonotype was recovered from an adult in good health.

For the CDR3, the DNA is TGTGCCTGGAGTATCCCGGGACAGGGAAACACTGAAGCTTTCTTT. It is translated as CAWSIPGQGNTEAFF. The chain employs TRBV30 and TRBJ1-1; TRBD1 agrees at 9 bases. The CDR3 has 15 amino acids. V lost 2 bases to trimming and J lost 2 bases; unmatched junction nucleotides: 6. Germline CDR1 is GTSNPN and CDR2 is SVGIG (reference sequence). Looking up the rest from reference TRBV30 and TRBJ1-1 gives the full variable domain: SQTIHQWPATLVQPVGSPLSLECTVEGTSNPNLYWYRQAAGRGLQLLFYSVGIGQISSEVPQNLSASRPQDRQFILSSKKLLLSDSGFYLCAWSIPGQGNTEAFFGQGTRLTVV.